This T cell receptor beta chain was recovered during a study of T cells in Graves' hyperthyroidism and ophthalmopathy. No ophthalmopathy progression within 18 months constituted stable Graves' hyperthyroidism. Newly diagnosed hyperthyroidism, duration under 2 months, in patients aged 18 to 65. Fresh peripheral blood, 10 ml, yielded the PBMCs. On this clonotype itself: As yet, its antigen is unknown. Just one base apart from a much larger clone, this may be a read error.

Whole-study results and caveats: Most clonotypes expanded in thyroid above 0.001 were likewise present in blood.

Trimming stripped 6 bases from V and 0 bases from J, with 8 bases between. The germline CDR1 and CDR2 sequences are MNHEY and SMNVEV (reference sequence). This CDR3 has 13 amino acids. Using RNA transcripts as the source, TCR beta CDR3 regions were amplified. The TCR CDR3 first-round RT-PCR relied on the HTBI primer set. TCRdb redid the calling of the multiplex PCR reads with MiXCR, one entry per CDR3 protein. In the table there are around 340,000 distinct CDR3 sequences, around 13% of which are singletons. Sequencing was done on a sample of blood. The sequence derives from a woman aged 25 to 39 with Graves' hyperthyroidism. The chain carries TRBV27 and TRBJ1-1, with D possibly TRBD1 on 5 matching bases. The CDR3 is CASRGHLNTEAFF. As DNA, the CDR3 is TGTGCCAGCAGAGGACACCTGAACACTGAAGCTTTCTTT.